These T cell receptor beta chains were read from a single sample in a study of blood T cell repertoires in COVID-19. Clones were sequenced by immunoSEQ multiplex PCR, and TCRdb holds only the in-frame ones, with some missing. The sample lists some 270,000 clones; approximately 89% were seen once. Sequencing was performed on peripheral blood. These receptors originate from a woman aged 60 to 75 who had recovered from COVID-19. Each CDR3 is given with its conserved first and last residue. D genes are given only for firm matches. Not every row has a clone size; where given, it reads once, few, many or a size class.

d_call: TRBD2
v_call: TRBV3-1/TRBV3-2
j_call: TRBJ2-3
clone_size: -
cdr3_aa: CASSPRLAGASTDTQYF
cdr3_nt: TGTGCCAGCAGCCCCAGGTTAGCGGGGGCCAGCACAGATACGCAGTATTTT

d_call: TRBD2
v_call: TRBV24-1
j_call: TRBJ2-5
clone_size: -
cdr3_aa: CATSDFGLADQETQYF
cdr3_nt: TGTGCCACCAGTGATTTCGGCCTAGCGGATCAAGAGACCCAGTACTTC

d_call: -
v_call: TRBV7-2
j_call: TRBJ1-6
clone_size: -
cdr3_aa: CASSLVTGGVWNSPLHF
cdr3_nt: TGTGCCAGCAGCTTAGTGACGGGGGGGGTTTGGAATTCACCCCTCCACTTT

d_call: -
v_call: TRBV5-8
j_call: TRBJ1-1
clone_size: -
cdr3_aa: CASSTRTRKAFF
cdr3_nt: TGTGCCAGCAGCACTCGGACACGGAAAGCTTTCTTT

d_call: -
v_call: TRBV14
j_call: TRBJ2-7
clone_size: few
cdr3_aa: CASSQDFSRGQYF
cdr3_nt: TGTGCCAGCAGCCAAGATTTTAGTCGAGGGCAGTACTTC

d_call: -
v_call: TRBV7-7
j_call: TRBJ1-6
clone_size: -
cdr3_aa: CASRGAGKKSSPLHF
cdr3_nt: TGTGCTAGCAGGGGTGCAGGCAAAAAGAGTTCACCCCTCCACTTT

d_call: TRBD1
v_call: TRBV5-4
j_call: TRBJ2-2
clone_size: -
cdr3_aa: CASSSTGLRTGELFF
cdr3_nt: TGTGCCAGCAGCTCGACAGGGCTAAGGACCGGGGAGCTGTTTTTT

d_call: TRBD1
v_call: TRBV19
j_call: TRBJ1-5
clone_size: -
cdr3_aa: CASTQDRGHQPQHF
cdr3_nt: TGTGCCAGTACTCAAGACAGGGGCCATCAGCCCCAGCATTTT

d_call: TRBD1
v_call: TRBV29-1
j_call: TRBJ1-6
clone_size: once
cdr3_aa: CSVSTGANSPLHF
cdr3_nt: TGCAGCGTTTCGACAGGGGCCAATTCACCCCTCCACTTT

d_call: TRBD1
v_call: TRBV5-8
j_call: TRBJ2-5
clone_size: -
cdr3_aa: CASSFGQGGGLYQETQYF
cdr3_nt: TGTGCCAGCAGCTTCGGACAGGGTGGGGGCTTGTACCAAGAGACCCAGTACTTC

d_call: -
v_call: TRBV6-1
j_call: TRBJ1-3
clone_size: -
cdr3_aa: CASSGLGAPGYSGNTIYF
cdr3_nt: TGTGCCAGCAGTGGGCTGGGGGCGCCCGGGTACTCTGGAAACACCATATATTTT

d_call: TRBD1
v_call: TRBV6-6
j_call: TRBJ1-6
clone_size: -
cdr3_aa: CASRRGTGPNSPLHF
cdr3_nt: TGTGCCAGCAGACGGGGGACAGGGCCTAATTCACCCCTCCACTTT